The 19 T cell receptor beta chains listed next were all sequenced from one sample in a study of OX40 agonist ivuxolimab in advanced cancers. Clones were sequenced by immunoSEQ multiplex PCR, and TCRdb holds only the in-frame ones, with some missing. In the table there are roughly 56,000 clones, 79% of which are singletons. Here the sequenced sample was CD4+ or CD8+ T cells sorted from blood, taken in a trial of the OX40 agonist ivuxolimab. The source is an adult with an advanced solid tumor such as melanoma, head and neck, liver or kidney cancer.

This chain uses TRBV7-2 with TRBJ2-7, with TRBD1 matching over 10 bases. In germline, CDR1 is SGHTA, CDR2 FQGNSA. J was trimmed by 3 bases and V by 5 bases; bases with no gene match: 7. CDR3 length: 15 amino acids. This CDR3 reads CASSQGQGIIYEQYF. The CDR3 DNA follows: TGTGCCAGCAGCCAGGGACAGGGGATAATCTACGAGCAGTACTTC. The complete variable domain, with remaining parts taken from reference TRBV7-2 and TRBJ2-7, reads GAGVSQSPSNKVTEKGKDVELRCDPISGHTALYWYRQSLGQGLEFLIYFQGNSAPDKSGLPSDRFSAERTGGSVSTLTIQRTQQEDSAVYLCASSQGQGIIYEQYFGPGTRLTVT.

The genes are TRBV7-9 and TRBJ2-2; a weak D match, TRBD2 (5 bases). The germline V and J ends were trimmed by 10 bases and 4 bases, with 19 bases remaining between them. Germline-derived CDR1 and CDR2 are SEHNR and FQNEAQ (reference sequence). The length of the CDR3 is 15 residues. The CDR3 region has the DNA TGTGCCACCGGACGTAGCCACGAGGGCACCGGGGAGCTGTTTTTT. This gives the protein CATGRSHEGTGELFF.

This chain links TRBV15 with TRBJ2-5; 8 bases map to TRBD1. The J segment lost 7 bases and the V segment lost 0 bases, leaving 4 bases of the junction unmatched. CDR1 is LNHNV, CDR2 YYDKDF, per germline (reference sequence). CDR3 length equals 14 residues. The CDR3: CATSRETGEWTQYF. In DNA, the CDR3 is TGTGCCACCAGCAGAGAGACAGGGGAATGGACCCAGTACTTC. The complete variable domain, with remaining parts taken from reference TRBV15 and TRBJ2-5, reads DAMVIQNPRYQVTQFGKPVTLSCSQTLNHNVMYWYQQKSSQAPKLLFHYYDKDFNNEADTPDNFQSRRPNTSFCFLDIRSPGLGDTAMYLCATSRETGEWTQYFGPGTRLLVL.

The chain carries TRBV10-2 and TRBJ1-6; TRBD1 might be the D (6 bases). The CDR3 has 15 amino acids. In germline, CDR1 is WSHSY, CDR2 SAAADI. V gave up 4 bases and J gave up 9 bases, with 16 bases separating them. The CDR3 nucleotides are TGCGCCAGCAGTGTAACAGGGAAGGTCGGTTCACCCCTCCACTTT. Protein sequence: CASSVTGKVGSPLHF.

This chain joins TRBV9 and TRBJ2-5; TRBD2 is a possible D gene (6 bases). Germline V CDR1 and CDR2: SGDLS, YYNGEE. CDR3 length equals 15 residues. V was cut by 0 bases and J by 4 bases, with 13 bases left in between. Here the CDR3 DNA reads TGTGCCAGCAGCGTAGCTCCGGGAGAGGGAGAGACCCAGTACTTC. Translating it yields CASSVAPGEGETQYF.

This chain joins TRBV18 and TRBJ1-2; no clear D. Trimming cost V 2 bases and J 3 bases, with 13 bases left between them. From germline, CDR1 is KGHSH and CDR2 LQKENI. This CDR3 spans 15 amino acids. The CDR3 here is CASSPMTGDHYGYTF. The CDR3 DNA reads TGTGCCAGCTCACCAATGACCGGGGATCACTATGGCTACACCTTC.

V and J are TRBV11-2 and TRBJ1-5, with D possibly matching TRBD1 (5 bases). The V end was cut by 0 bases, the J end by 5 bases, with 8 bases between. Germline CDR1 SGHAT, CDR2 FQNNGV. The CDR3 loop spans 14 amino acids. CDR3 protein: CASSLDREHQPQHF. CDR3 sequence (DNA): TGTGCCAGCAGCTTAGACAGGGAGCATCAGCCCCAGCATTTT.

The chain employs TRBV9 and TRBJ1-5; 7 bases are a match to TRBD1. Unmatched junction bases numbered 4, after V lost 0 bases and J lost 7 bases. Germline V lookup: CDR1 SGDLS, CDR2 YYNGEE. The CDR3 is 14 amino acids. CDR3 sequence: CASSVGDSRQPQHF. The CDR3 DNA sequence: TGTGCCAGCAGCGTAGGGGACAGCAGGCAGCCCCAGCATTTT.

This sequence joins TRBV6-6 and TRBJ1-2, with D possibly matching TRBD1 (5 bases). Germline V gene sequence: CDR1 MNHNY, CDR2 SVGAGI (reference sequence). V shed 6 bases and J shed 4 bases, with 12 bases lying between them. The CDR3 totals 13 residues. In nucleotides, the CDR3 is TGTGCCAGCAGGCAGGGTTTCGGCTATGGCTACACCTTC. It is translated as CASRQGFGYGYTF.

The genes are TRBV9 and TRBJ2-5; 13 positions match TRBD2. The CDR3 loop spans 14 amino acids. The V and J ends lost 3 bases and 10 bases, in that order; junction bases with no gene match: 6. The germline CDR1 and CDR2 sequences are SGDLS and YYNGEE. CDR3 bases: TGTGCCAGCAGCGAGGGACTAGCGGGACGGGGCCAGTACTTC. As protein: CASSEGLAGRGQYF.

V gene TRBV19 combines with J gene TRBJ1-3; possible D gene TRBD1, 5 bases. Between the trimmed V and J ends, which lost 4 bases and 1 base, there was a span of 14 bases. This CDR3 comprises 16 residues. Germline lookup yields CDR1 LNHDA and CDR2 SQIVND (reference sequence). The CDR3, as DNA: TGTGCCAGTAGTACCGGACACAAGATTTCTGGAAACACCATATATTTT. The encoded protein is CASSTGHKISGNTIYF. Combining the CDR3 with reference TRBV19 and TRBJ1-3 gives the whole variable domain DGGITQSPKYLFRKEGQNVTLSCEQNLNHDAMYWYRQDPGQGLRLIYYSQIVNDFQKGDIAEGYSVSREKKESFPLTVTSAQKNPTAFYLCASSTGHKISGNTIYFGEGSWLTVV.

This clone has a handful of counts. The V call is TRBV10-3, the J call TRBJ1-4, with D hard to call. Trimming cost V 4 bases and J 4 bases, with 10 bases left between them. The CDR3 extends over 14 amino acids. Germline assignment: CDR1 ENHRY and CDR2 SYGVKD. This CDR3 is CAISAKPRNEKLFF. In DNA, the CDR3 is TGTGCCATCAGTGCGAAGCCCCGTAATGAAAAACTGTTTTTT.

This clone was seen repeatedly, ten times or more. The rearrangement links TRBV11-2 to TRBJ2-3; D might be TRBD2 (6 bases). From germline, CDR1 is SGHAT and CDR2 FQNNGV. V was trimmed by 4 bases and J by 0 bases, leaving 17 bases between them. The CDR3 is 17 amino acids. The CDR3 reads CASSSKGTYLSTDTQYF. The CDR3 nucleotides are TGTGCCAGCAGCTCCAAGGGGACTTATTTGAGCACAGATACGCAGTATTTT.

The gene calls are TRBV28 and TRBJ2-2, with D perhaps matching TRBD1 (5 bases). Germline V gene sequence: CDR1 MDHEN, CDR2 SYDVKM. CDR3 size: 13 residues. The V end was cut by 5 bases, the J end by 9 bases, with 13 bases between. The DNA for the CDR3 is TGTGCCAGCAGTATTACGGCAGGGCGGGAGCTGTTTTTT. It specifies CASSITAGRELFF.

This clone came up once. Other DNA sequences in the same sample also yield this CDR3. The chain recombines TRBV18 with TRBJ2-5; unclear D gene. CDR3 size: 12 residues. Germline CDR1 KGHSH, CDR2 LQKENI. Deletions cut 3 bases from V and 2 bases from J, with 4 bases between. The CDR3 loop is CASSPQQETQYF. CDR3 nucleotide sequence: TGTGCCAGCTCACCTCAACAAGAGACCCAGTACTTC. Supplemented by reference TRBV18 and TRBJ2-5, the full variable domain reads NAGVMQNPRHLVRRRGQEARLRCSPMKGHSHVYWYRQLPEEGLKFMVYLQKENIIDESGMPKERFSAEFPKEGPSILRIQQVVRGDSAAYFCASSPQQETQYFGPGTRLLVL.

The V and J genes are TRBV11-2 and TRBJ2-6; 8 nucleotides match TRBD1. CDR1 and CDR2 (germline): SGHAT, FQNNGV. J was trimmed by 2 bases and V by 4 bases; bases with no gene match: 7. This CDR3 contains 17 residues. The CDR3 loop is CASSSTGEVPGANVLTF. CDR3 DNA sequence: TGTGCCAGCAGCTCGACAGGGGAGGTCCCTGGGGCCAACGTCCTGACTTTC.

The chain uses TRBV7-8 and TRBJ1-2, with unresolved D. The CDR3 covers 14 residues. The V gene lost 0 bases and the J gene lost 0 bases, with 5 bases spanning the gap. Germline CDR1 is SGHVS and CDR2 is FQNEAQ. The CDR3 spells CASSLARANYGYTF. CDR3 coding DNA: TGTGCCAGCAGCTTAGCGCGGGCTAACTATGGCTACACCTTC. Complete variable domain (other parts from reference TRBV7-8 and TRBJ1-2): GAGVSQSPRYKVAKRGQDVALRCDPISGHVSLFWYQQALGQGPEFLTYFQNEAQLDKSGLPSDRFFAERPEGSVSTLKIQRTQQEDSAVYLCASSLARANYGYTFGSGTRLTVV.

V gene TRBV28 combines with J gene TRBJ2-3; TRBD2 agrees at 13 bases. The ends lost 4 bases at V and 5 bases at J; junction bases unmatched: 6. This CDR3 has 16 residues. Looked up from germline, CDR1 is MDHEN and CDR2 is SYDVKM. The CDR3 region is CASSSGLAGTGDTQYF. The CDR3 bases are TGTGCCAGCAGTTCGGGACTAGCGGGAACTGGAGATACGCAGTATTTT.

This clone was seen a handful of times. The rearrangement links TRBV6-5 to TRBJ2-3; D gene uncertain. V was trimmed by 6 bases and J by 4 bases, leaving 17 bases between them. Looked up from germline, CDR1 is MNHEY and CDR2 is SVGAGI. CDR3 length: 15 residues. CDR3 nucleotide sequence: TGTGCCAGCAGCGCCCGCGGAGTAGGTCCAGATACGCAGTATTTT. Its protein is CASSARGVGPDTQYF.